This TCR beta chain originates from a study of siplizumab effects on memory and regulatory T cells. The study, taken as a whole, reports: Suppressive function of proliferating Tregs from siplizumab cultures was not confirmed. There appeared to be greater diversity in naive T cells than in memory cells, and naive T cells seemed major contributors to the alloresponse.

Some clones are missing from TCRdb's copy, which holds only in-frame ones; the method was immunoSEQ multiplex PCR. The sample contains around 100,000 clones, more than 90% of which appear only once. The length of the CDR3 is 14 residues. Germline V gene lookup returns CDR1 LNHDA and CDR2 SQIVND (reference sequence). V shed 3 bases and J 6 bases; nucleotides not matched to a gene: 3. With regard to this clone: As yet, its antigen is unknown.

This sequence joins TRBV19 and TRBJ1-5, with TRBD1 identical over 9 bases. This sequence was found in a human donor in good health. The sample was CD4+ T cells sorted from blood. CDR3 loop: CASSIGTGRQPQHF. In nucleotides, the CDR3 is TGTGCCAGTAGTATCGGGACAGGGCGTCAGCCCCAGCATTTT.